The clone carrying this T cell receptor beta chain was seen more than once but under ten times. The data derive from a study of CD8+ T cells in alopecia areata. The CDR3 totals 13 residues. Germline V lookup: CDR1 WNHNN, CDR2 SYGVQD (reference sequence). Trimming removed 3 bases at V and 11 bases at J, with 16 bases between. RNA, once extracted, was reverse transcribed into cDNA for use as the sequencing template. Assay used: immunoSEQ multiplex PCR; TCRdb lists only in-frame clones, some missing. Among approximately 210,000 clones, approximately 72% were seen once, and the ten largest hold around 1.3%. Treatment specified: oral pan-JAK inhibitor, 5-10 mg twice daily.

The chain carries TRBV10-1 and TRBJ1-2; the D is unclear. The TCR comes from a human donor with alopecia areata. The material sequenced was CD4+ T cells sorted from blood, taken at roughly week 45, from a patient treated with tofacitinib. The CDR3 bases are TGCGCCAGCAGTGATGACAACCAAGCGCGTTACACCTTC. Translation: CASSDDNQARYTF.